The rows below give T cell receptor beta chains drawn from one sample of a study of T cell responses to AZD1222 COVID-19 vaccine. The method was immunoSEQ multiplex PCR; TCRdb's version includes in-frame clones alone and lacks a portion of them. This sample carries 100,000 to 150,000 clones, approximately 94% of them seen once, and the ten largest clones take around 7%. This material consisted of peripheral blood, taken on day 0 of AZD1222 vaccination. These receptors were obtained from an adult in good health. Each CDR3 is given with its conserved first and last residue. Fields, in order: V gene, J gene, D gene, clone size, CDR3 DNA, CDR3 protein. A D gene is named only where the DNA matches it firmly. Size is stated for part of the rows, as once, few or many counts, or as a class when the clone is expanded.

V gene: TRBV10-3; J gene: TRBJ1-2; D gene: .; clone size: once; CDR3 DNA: TGTGCCACCAACGATGCCGGGGGGAATGGCTACACCTTC; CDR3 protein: CATNDAGGNGYTF
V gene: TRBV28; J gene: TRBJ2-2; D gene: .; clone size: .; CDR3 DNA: TGTGCCAGCAGAATTGGCCAAATGAACACCGGGGAGCTGTTTTTT; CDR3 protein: CASRIGQMNTGELFF
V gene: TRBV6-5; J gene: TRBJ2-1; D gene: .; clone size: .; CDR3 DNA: TGTGCCAGCAGGGTGGGGGACTTCTCCTACAATGAGCAGTTCTTC; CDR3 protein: CASRVGDFSYNEQFF
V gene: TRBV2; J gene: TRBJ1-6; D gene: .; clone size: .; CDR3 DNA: TGTGCCACTCTCGCGCAGACACCGAGCTCCTATAATTCACCCCTCCACTTT; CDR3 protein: CATLAQTPSSYNSPLHF
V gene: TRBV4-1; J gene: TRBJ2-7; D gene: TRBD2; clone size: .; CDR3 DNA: TGCGCCAGCAGCCAAGGTCGTCCGCTAGCGGCCAGCTCCTACGAGCAGTACTTC; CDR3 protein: CASSQGRPLAASSYEQYF
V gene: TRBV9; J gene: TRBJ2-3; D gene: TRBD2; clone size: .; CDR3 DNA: TGTGCCAGCAGCAGCAGAGCGGGAGTTTTAACAGATACGCAGTATTTT; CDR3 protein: CASSSRAGVLTDTQYF
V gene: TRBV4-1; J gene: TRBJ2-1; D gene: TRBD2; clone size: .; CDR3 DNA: TGCGCCAGCAGCCAAGATGCTAGCGGGTATTACAATGAGCAGTTCTTC; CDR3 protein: CASSQDASGYYNEQFF
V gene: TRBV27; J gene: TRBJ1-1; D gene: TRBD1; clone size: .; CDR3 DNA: TGTGCCAGCAGTTTACAGGGGGCGAGGCGCACTGAAGCTTTCTTT; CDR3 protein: CASSLQGARRTEAFF
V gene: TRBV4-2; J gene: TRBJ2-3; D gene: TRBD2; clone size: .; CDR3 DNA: TGTGCCAGCAGTCCTTCGACTAGCGGGAGGACTACAGATACGCAGTATTTT; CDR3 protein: CASSPSTSGRTTDTQYF
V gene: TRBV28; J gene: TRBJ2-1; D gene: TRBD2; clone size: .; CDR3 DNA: TGTGCCAGCGGGCGGGAGCTCTACAATGAGCAGTTCTTC; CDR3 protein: CASGRELYNEQFF
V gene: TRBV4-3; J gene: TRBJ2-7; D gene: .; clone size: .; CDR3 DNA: TGCGCCAGCAGCCAAGAAGCTAGAGGGCTTTCCCTCTCCTACGAGCAGTACTTC; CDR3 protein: CASSQEARGLSLSYEQYF
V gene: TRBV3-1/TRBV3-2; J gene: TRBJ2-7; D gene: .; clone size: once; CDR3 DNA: TGTGCCAGCAGCCAAGGGAGGGGCAGCTACGAGCAGTACTTC; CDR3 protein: CASSQGRGSYEQYF
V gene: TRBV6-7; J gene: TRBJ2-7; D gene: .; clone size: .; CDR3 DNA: TGTGCCAGCAGTCCCCTGGGAGACCCCTACGAGCAGTACTTC; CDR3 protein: CASSPLGDPYEQYF
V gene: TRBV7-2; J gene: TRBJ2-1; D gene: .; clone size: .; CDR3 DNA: TGTGCCAGCAGCCCCCAGACAGGATCCTACAATGAGCAGTTCTTC; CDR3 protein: CASSPQTGSYNEQFF
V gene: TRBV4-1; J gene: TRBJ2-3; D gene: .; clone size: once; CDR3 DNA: TGCGCCAGCAGCCACGCTTCAACAGGGTTCCGCACAGATACGCAGTATTTT; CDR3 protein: CASSHASTGFRTDTQYF
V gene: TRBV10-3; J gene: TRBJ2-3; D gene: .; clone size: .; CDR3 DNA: TGTGCCATCAGTGAGTCCCGGGATACGCAGTATTTT; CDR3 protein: CAISESRDTQYF
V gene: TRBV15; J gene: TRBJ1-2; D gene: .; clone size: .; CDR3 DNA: TGTGCCACCAGCCCCGGGACGGGCTATGGCTACACCTTC; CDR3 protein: CATSPGTGYGYTF
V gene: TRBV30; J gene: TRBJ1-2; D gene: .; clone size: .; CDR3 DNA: TGTGCCTGGAAACATCTCCGTTCTGGACTCTTAAAAAACTATGGCTACACCTTC; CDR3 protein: CAWKHLRSGLLKNYGYTF
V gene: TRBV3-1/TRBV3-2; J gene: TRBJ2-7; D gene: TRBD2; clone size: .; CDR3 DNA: TGTGCCAGCAGCCCCCTTGGCGGGAGGGGGAACGAGCAGTACTTC; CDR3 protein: CASSPLGGRGNEQYF
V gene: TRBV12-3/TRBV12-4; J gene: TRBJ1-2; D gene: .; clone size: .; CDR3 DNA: TGTGCCAGCAGTACGGACAGTTATGGCTACACCTTC; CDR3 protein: CASSTDSYGYTF
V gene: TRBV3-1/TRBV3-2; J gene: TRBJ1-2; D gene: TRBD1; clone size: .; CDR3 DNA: TGTGCCAGCAGCCAAGGGACAGGGATCTATGGCTACACCTTC; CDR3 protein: CASSQGTGIYGYTF
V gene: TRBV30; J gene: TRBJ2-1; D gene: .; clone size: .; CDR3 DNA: TGTGCCTGGAGTGAGGGGGTAGCGAGAGGGGATGAGCAGTTCTTC; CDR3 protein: CAWSEGVARGDEQFF
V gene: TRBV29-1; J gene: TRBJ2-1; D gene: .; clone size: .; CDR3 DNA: TGCAGCGGTAGCGGCTCCTACAATGAGCAGTTCTTC; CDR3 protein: CSGSGSYNEQFF